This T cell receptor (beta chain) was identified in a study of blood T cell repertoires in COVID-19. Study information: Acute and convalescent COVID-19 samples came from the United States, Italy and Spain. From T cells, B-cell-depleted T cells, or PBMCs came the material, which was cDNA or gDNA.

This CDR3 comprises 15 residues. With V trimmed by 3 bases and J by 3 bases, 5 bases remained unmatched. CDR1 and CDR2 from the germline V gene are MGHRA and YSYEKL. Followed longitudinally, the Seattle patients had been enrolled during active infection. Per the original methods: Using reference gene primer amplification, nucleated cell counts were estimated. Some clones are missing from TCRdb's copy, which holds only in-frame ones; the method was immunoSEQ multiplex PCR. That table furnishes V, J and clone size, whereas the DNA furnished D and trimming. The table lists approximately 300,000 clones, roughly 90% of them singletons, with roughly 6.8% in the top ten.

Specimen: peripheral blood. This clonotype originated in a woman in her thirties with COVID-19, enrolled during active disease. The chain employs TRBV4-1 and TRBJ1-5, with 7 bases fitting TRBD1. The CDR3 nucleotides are TGCGCCAGCAGCCAGCCGGGACAGCTCAATCAGCCCCAGCATTTT. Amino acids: CASSQPGQLNQPQHF.